This TCR beta chain originates from a study of siplizumab effects on memory and regulatory T cells. CDR3 length: 14 residues. The V gene lost 5 bases and the J gene lost 7 bases, with 17 bases spanning the gap. The germline V gene has CDR1 MNHEY and CDR2 SMNVEV (reference sequence). Clones were sequenced by immunoSEQ multiplex PCR, and TCRdb holds only the in-frame ones, with some missing. The table shows 90,000 to 95,000 clones, with more than 85% occurring only once. Sequenced: CD8+ T cells sorted from blood. This clonotype was sampled from a human donor in good health. J is TRBJ1-2 and V is TRBV27; a possible D gene is TRBD1 (6 bases). Here the CDR3 reads CASSPGEGEGGYTF. CDR3 nucleotide sequence: TGTGCCAGCAGTCCCGGTGAGGGGGAGGGTGGCTACACCTTC.